Listed below are T cell receptor beta chains from one sample, sequenced in a study of T-cell memory formation after mild COVID-19. MiXCR was run by TCRdb on the 5' RACE reads, yielding one entry per CDR3 protein. The sample yields approximately 150,000 distinct CDR3 sequences, roughly 21% seen once. The material sequenced was PBMCs or a T cell subset sorted from them (not recorded which). These receptors were taken from an adult woman who had mild COVID-19 (a few samples of this study predate the infection). Cell type and time point are not known. Both conserved end residues are part of each CDR3. The D gene is left open where the match is weak. For some rows the clone size is stated as once, few or many, or as a class when expanded; others skip it.

.	few	TRBV12-3/TRBV12-4	TRBJ1-4	CASSWRTVERRLFF	TGTGCCAGCAGTTGGAGGACAGTGGAAAGGAGACTGTTTTTT
TRBD2	.	TRBV5-6	TRBJ2-1	CASRRRELAGGRNEQFF	TGTGCCAGCAGGAGGAGGGAACTAGCGGGGGGGCGCAATGAGCAGTTCTTC
.	few	TRBV7-9	TRBJ2-5	CASSPGDLIPQETQYF	TGTGCCAGCAGCCCCGGGGACTTGATACCCCAAGAGACCCAGTACTTC
TRBD1	.	TRBV2	TRBJ2-7	CASSGQGYYEQYF	TGTGCCAGCAGTGGACAGGGCTATTACGAGCAGTACTTC
TRBD2	few	TRBV18	TRBJ2-3	CASSPSPSGSRNTQYF	TGTGCCAGCTCACCATCGCCTAGCGGGAGTAGAAATACGCAGTATTTT
.	many	TRBV7-3	TRBJ2-3	CASSLRFADTQYF	TGTGCCAGCAGCTTACGGTTTGCGGATACGCAGTATTTT
.	many	TRBV6-2/TRBV6-3	TRBJ2-7	CASSGTFGEQYF	TGTGCCAGCAGTGGGACATTTGGGGAGCAGTACTTC
.	.	TRBV12-3/TRBV12-4	TRBJ1-3	CASSLRASSGNTIYF	TGTGCCAGCAGTCTAAGGGCCTCCTCTGGAAACACCATATATTTT
.	.	TRBV6-1	TRBJ1-5	CASVQDGYNQPQHF	TGTGCCAGCGTACAGGACGGATACAATCAGCCCCAGCATTTT
TRBD1	few	TRBV3-1	TRBJ1-1	CASSHRQGASSTEAFF	TGTGCCAGCAGCCATCGACAGGGGGCAAGTTCCACTGAAGCTTTCTTT
.	once	TRBV6-1	TRBJ1-5	CASSEANQPQHF	TGTGCCAGCAGTGAAGCGAATCAGCCCCAGCATTTT
.	.	TRBV2	TRBJ1-1	CATLEVTEAFF	TGTGCCACCCTAGAGGTCACTGAAGCTTTCTTT
.	few	TRBV7-9	TRBJ2-7	CASSSRRGRLYEQYF	TGTGCCAGCAGCTCGAGAAGGGGGAGGCTCTACGAGCAGTACTTC
.	.	TRBV7-9	TRBJ2-3	CASSLPQADTQYF	TGTGCCAGCAGCTTACCACAGGCAGATACGCAGTATTTT
.	.	TRBV9	TRBJ2-1	CASSAWDGQFF	TGTGCCAGCAGCGCGTGGGATGGACAGTTCTTC
TRBD2	.	TRBV4-1	TRBJ2-7	CASSLRTSGVYEQYF	TGCGCCAGCAGCCTACGGACTAGCGGGGTTTACGAGCAGTACTTC
.	.	TRBV7-2	TRBJ2-3	CASRQESGFSMVDTQYF	TGTGCCAGCAGGCAAGAGTCGGGCTTTTCGATGGTAGATACGCAGTATTTT
.	few	TRBV5-1	TRBJ2-1	CASARLYYNEQFF	TGCGCCAGCGCTCGGCTTTACTACAATGAGCAGTTCTTC
TRBD2	.	TRBV20-1	TRBJ2-1	CSAPRGGRSYNEQFF	TGCAGTGCCCCTCGGGGCGGGAGGTCCTACAATGAGCAGTTCTTC
TRBD1	few	TRBV12-3/TRBV12-4	TRBJ2-1	CASSSTLGDRSPHEQFF	TGTGCCAGCAGTTCCACGCTCGGGGACAGAAGTCCCCATGAGCAGTTCTTC
TRBD1	.	TRBV29-1	TRBJ1-1	CSVYRGAEAFF	TGCAGCGTTTACAGGGGGGCTGAAGCTTTCTTT
TRBD2	.	TRBV10-3	TRBJ2-2	CAISPGLAGLANTGELFF	TGTGCCATCAGTCCGGGACTAGCGGGACTCGCGAACACCGGGGAGCTGTTTTTT
.	.	TRBV10-3	TRBJ1-5	CAISESEVMGQPQHF	TGTGCCATCAGTGAGTCGGAGGTAATGGGGCAGCCCCAGCATTTT
.	few	TRBV15	TRBJ2-3	CATSRDGGAADTQYF	TGTGCCACCAGCAGAGATGGCGGGGCCGCAGATACGCAGTATTTT
TRBD2	few	TRBV7-2	TRBJ2-3	CASSLVVSGGFQDTQYF	TGTGCCAGCAGCTTAGTGGTTAGCGGGGGGTTCCAAGATACGCAGTATTTT
.	few	TRBV3-1	TRBJ2-3	CASSQVSGPSTDTQYF	TGTGCCAGCAGCCAAGTCAGCGGGCCGAGCACAGATACGCAGTATTTT
TRBD2	.	TRBV5-1	TRBJ2-5	CASSSGTSRETQYF	TGCGCCAGCAGCTCTGGGACTAGCCGGGAGACCCAGTACTTC
.	few	TRBV15	TRBJ2-3	CATQATDTQYF	TGTGCCACCCAGGCAACAGATACGCAGTATTTT
TRBD2	.	TRBV3-1	TRBJ2-1	CASSQVALAGGSSYNEQFF	TGTGCCAGCAGCCAAGTAGCACTAGCGGGAGGAAGCTCCTACAATGAGCAGTTCTTC
.	.	TRBV20-1	TRBJ2-1	CSASSVSYNEQFF	TGCAGTGCGAGCTCTGTATCCTACAATGAGCAGTTCTTC
.	.	TRBV6-6	TRBJ2-1	CASSYITGGSSYNEQFF	TGTGCCAGCAGTTACATAACAGGAGGGAGCTCCTACAATGAGCAGTTCTTC
.	many	TRBV5-6	TRBJ2-3	CASSLTGGDTQYF	TGTGCCAGCAGCTTGACAGGCGGCGATACGCAGTATTTT
.	.	TRBV7-2	TRBJ2-1	CASSLTRQVAGEQFF	TGTGCCAGCAGCTTAACCCGACAGGTGGCGGGTGAGCAGTTCTTC
TRBD2	few	TRBV7-7	TRBJ2-1	CASSPRTSGRNNEQFF	TGTGCTAGCAGCCCCCGGACTAGCGGGAGGAACAATGAGCAGTTCTTC
.	.	TRBV6-2/TRBV6-3	TRBJ2-1	CASSRLRQSWGDEQFF	TGTGCCAGCAGCCGACTCCGGCAATCATGGGGAGATGAGCAGTTCTTC